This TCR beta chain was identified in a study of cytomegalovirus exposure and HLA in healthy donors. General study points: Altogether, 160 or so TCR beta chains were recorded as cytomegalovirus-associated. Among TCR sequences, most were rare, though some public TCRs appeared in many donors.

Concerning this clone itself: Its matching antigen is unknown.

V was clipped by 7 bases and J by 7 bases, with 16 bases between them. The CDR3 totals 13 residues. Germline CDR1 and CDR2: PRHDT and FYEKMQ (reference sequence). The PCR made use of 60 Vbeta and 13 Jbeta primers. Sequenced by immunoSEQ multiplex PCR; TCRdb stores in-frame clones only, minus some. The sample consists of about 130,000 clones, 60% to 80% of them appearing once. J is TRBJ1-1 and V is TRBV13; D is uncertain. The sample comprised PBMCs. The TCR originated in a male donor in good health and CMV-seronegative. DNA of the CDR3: TGTGCCAGCATCCCTGAGGGTAGACTTGAAGCTTTCTTT. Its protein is CASIPEGRLEAFF.